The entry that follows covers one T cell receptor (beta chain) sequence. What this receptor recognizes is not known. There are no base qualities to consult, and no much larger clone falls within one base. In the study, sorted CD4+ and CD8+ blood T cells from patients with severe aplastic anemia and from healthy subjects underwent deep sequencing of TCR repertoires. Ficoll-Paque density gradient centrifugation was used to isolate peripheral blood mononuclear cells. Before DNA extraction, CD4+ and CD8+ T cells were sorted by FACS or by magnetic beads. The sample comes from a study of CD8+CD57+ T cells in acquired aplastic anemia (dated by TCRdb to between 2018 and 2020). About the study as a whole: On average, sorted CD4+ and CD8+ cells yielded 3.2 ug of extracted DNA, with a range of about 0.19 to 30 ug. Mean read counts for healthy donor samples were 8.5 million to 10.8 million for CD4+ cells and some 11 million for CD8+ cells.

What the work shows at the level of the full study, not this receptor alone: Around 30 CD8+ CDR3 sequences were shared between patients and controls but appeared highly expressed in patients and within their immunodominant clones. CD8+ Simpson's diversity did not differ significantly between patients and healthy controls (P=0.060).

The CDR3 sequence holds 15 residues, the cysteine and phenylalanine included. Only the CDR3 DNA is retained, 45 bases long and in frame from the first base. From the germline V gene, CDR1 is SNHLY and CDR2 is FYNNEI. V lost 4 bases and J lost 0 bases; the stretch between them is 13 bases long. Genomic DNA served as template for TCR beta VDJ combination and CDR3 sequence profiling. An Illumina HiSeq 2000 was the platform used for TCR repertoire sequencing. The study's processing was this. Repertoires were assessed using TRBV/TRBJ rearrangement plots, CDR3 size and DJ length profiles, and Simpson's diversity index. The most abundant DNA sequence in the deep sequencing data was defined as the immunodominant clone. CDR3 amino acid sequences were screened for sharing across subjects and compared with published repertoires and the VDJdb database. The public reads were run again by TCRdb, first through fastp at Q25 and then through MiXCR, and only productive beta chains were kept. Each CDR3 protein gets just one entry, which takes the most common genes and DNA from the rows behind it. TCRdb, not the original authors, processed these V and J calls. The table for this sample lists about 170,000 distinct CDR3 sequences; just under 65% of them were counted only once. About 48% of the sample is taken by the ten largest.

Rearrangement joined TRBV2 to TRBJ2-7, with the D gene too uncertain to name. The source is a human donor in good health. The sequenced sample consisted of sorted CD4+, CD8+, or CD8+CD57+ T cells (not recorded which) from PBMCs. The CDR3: CASSGRRESSYEQYF. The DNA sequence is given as TGTGCCAGCAGTGGACGGCGAGAGAGCTCCTACGAGCAGTACTTC.